Listed below are T cell receptor beta chains from one sample, sequenced in a study of shared clonotypes between healthy human individuals. Method: immunoSEQ multiplex PCR; TCRdb's copy keeps in-frame clones and lacks some. The repertoire has roughly 2.6 million clones, approximately 92% of them found once; the top ten carry roughly 0.14%. Sequencing input: naive CD4+ T cells sorted from blood. Receptors originate from a man between 18 and 29 years old in good health. The CDR3 runs from the conserved cysteine through the conserved F or W. The order of the fields is J gene, clone size, D gene, V gene, CDR3 DNA, CDR3 protein. D genes are given only for firm matches. Clone size is not always given. Where it is, it says once, few, many or a class for expanded clones.

TRBJ1-1	NA	NA	TRBV11-2	TGTGCCAGCAGCCCCGGGTGGGGGAAAGAGGACACTGAAGCTTTCTTT	CASSPGWGKEDTEAFF
TRBJ1-5	NA	NA	TRBV5-6	TGTGCCAGCAGCTCCTATAGGACCCTTAGCAATCAGCCCCAGCATTTT	CASSSYRTLSNQPQHF
TRBJ2-2	NA	NA	TRBV11-2	TGTGCCAGCAGCCTATCACCGACAAACTCCGGGGAGCTGTTTTTT	CASSLSPTNSGELFF
TRBJ2-1	NA	NA	TRBV6-5	TGTGCCAGCAGTTACGGCGGGAAGCAGTTCTTC	CASSYGGKQFF
TRBJ2-3	NA	NA	TRBV7-9	TGTGCCAGCAGCTTTAGTCGGGGACCAGATACGCAGTATTTT	CASSFSRGPDTQYF
TRBJ1-2	NA	TRBD1	TRBV7-2	TGTGCCAGCAGGGAGACAGGGAGCTATGGCTACACCTTC	CASRETGSYGYTF
TRBJ2-7	once	TRBD1	TRBV11-2	TGTGCCAGCAGCCACGACAGGGTTGGGACCTACGAGCAGTACTTC	CASSHDRVGTYEQYF
TRBJ2-3	NA	NA	TRBV19	TGTGCCAGTAGAACCTCATGGGGGCTAGGCACAGATACGCAGTATTTT	CASRTSWGLGTDTQYF
TRBJ2-5	NA	NA	TRBV5-4	TGTGCCAGCAGCCCACCACCGGGCTTGGGGCAAGAGACCCAGTACTTC	CASSPPPGLGQETQYF
TRBJ2-7	NA	TRBD1	TRBV28	TGTGCCAGCAGGGGGACAGGGTACGAGCAGTACTTC	CASRGTGYEQYF
TRBJ1-2	NA	NA	TRBV7-2	TGTGCCAGCAGCTTAGAAGGAACGGACTATGGCTACACCTTC	CASSLEGTDYGYTF
TRBJ2-7	NA	NA	TRBV28	TGTGCCAGCAGTTTACCTGCTTTCGGGTACGAGCAGTACTTC	CASSLPAFGYEQYF
TRBJ2-7	NA	TRBD1	TRBV6-1	TGTGCCAGCAGTGAACCAATGACAGGGCTCTACGAGCAGTACTTC	CASSEPMTGLYEQYF
TRBJ2-1	NA	TRBD2	TRBV7-3	TGTGCCAGCAGCTCCCTAGCGGGGGGTGGGAATGAGCAGTTCTTC	CASSSLAGGGNEQFF
TRBJ1-1	NA	NA	TRBV2	TGTGCCAGCATCCCCGAGGGGAACACTGAAGCTTTCTTT	CASIPEGNTEAFF
TRBJ1-4	NA	NA	TRBV27	TGTGCCAGCAGGGGCGCCTTCGCGACTAATGAAAAACTGTTTTTT	CASRGAFATNEKLFF
TRBJ1-2	NA	NA	TRBV7-2	TGTGCCAGCAGCTTAGCTGGGTTGGGGTCTGACGGCTACACCTTC	CASSLAGLGSDGYTF
TRBJ2-3	NA	NA	TRBV30	TGTGCCTGGAGTAGGGGACTTAGCACAGATACGCAGTATTTT	CAWSRGLSTDTQYF
TRBJ2-3	NA	NA	TRBV5-6	TGTGCCAGCAGCCGGACGTACAGCACAGATACGCAGTATTTT	CASSRTYSTDTQYF
TRBJ2-5	NA	NA	TRBV30	TGTGCCTCCACCCCATGGGCCCAAGAGACCCAGTACTTC	CASTPWAQETQYF
TRBJ2-2	once	TRBD1	TRBV9	TGTGCCAGCAGCCCGGGACAGGGGGGGGTCGCCGGGGAGCTGTTTTTT	CASSPGQGGVAGELFF